The clone carrying this T cell receptor (beta chain) was seen ten or more times. Its antigen remains unidentified. For the second PCR, which ran for 7 to 11 cycles, a sample-barcoded 5' primer and a J-beta primer mix were used. TCRdb reprocessed the 5' RACE reads with MiXCR, giving one entry per CDR3 protein. The sample lists over 1,500,000 distinct CDR3 sequences, 30% to 40% occurring once. The sample is drawn from a study of blood T cells in healthy people across ages. Whole-study results and caveats: Both naive CD4+ cell counts and diversity were greater in long-lived donors than in aged donors. The recorded TCR beta diversity per million T cells decreased in a roughly linear manner with age.

Looked up from germline, CDR1 is SEHNR and CDR2 is FQNEAQ (reference sequence). The CDR3 has 12 residues. V was trimmed by 6 bases and J by 1 base, leaving 6 bases between them. This receptor was taken from a human donor in good health. Sequenced: blood. The chain has TRBV7-9 and TRBJ2-5; D is unclear. The CDR3 region has the DNA TGTGCCAGCAGTCTGCTCCAAGAGACCCAGTACTTC. The encoded protein is CASSLLQETQYF.